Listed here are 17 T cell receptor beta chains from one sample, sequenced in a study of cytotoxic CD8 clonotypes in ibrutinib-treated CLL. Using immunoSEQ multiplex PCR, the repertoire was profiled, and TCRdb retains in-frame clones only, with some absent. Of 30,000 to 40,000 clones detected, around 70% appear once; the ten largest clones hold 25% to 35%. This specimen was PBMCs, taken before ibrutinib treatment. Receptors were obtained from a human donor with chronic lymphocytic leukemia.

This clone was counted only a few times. CDR3 sequence: CASRRGLLLDTDTQYF. CDR3 DNA sequence: TGTGCCAGCAGGAGGGGACTTTTGCTAGACACAGATACGCAGTATTTT. The J gene is TRBJ2-3, the V gene TRBV27, with a possible D match to TRBD2 (6 bases). Germline V lookup: CDR1 MNHEY, CDR2 SMNVEV (reference sequence). The CDR3 sequence is 16 residues long. Trimming cost V 6 bases and J 2 bases, with 18 bases left between them.

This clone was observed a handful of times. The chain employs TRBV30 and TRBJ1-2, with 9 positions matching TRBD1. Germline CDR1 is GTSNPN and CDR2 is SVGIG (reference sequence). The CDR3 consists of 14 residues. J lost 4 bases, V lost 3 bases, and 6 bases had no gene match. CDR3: CAWRMPGQGYGYTF. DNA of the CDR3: TGTGCCTGGAGAATGCCGGGACAGGGCTATGGCTACACCTTC.

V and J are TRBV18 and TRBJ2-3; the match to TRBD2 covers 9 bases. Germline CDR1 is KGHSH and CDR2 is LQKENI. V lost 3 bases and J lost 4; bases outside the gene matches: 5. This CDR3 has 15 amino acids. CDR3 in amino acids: CASSPIAGVPDTQYF. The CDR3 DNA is TGTGCCAGCTCACCCATAGCGGGAGTGCCAGATACGCAGTATTTT.

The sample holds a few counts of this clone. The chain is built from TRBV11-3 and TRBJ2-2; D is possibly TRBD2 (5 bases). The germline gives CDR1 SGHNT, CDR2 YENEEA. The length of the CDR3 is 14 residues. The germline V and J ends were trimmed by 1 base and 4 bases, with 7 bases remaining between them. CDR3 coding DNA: TGTGCCAGCAGCTTAGTTGGGAGCACCGGGGAGCTGTTTTTT. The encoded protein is CASSLVGSTGELFF.

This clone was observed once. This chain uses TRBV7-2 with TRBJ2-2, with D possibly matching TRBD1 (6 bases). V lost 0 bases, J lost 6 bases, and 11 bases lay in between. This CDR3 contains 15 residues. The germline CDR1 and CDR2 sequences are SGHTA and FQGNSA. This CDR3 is CASSLAWGQAGELFF. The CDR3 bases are TGTGCCAGCAGCTTAGCGTGGGGGCAGGCCGGGGAGCTGTTTTTT.

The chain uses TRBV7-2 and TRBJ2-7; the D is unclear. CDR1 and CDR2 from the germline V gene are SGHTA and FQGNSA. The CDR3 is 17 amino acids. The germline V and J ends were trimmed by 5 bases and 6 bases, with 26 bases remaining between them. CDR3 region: CASSQWVYPVEYGEQYF. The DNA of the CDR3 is TGTGCCAGCAGCCAGTGGGTTTATCCCGTGGAATATGGCGAGCAGTACTTC.

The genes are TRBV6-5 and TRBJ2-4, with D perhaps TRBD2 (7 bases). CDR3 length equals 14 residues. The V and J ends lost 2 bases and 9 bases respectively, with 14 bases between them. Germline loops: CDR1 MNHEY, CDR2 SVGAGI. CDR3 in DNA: TGTGCCAGCAGTTACACTGGGGGCGGGGGCATTCAGTACTTC. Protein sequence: CASSYTGGGGIQYF.

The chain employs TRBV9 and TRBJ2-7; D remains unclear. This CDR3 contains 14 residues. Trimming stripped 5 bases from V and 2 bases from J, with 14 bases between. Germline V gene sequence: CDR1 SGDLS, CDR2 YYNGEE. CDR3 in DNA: TGTGCCAGCAGTCATCCGGACCGTGCCTACGAGCAGTACTTC. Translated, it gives CASSHPDRAYEQYF.

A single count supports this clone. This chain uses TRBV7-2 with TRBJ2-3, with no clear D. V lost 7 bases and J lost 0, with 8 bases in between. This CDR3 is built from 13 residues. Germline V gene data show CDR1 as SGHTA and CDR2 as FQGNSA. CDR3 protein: CASTFVSTDTQYF. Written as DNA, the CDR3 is TGTGCCAGCACCTTCGTAAGCACAGATACGCAGTATTTT.

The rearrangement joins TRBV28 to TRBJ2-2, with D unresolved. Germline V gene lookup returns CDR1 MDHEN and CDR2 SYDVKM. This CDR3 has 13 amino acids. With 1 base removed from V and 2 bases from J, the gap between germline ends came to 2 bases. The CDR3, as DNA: TGTGCCAGCAGTTTATCCAACACCGGGGAGCTGTTTTTT. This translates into CASSLSNTGELFF.

The DNA of the CDR3 is TGCAGCGTTGAAGAAGGGACAGGGAACACCGGGGAGCTGTTTTTT. Protein: CSVEEGTGNTGELFF. The chain joins TRBV29-1 to TRBJ2-2; 8 bases match TRBD1. The CDR3 sequence is 15 residues long. Germline trimming cut 0 bases from V and 1 base from J; bases unmatched to any gene: 1. Germline V gives CDR1 SQVTM, CDR2 ANQGSEA.

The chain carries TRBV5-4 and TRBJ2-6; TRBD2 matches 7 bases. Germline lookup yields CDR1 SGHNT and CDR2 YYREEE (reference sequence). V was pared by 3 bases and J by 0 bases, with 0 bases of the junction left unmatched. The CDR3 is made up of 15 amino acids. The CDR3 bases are TGTGCCAGCAGCTCGGGGGGCTCTGGGGCCAACGTCCTGACTTTC. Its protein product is CASSSGGSGANVLTF.

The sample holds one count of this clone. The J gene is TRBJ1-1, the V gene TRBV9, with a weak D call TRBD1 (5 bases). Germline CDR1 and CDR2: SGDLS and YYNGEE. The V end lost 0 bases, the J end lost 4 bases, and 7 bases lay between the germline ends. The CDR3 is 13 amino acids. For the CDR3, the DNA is TGTGCCAGCAGCGTAGGACAGACCACTGAAGCTTTCTTT. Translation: CASSVGQTTEAFF.

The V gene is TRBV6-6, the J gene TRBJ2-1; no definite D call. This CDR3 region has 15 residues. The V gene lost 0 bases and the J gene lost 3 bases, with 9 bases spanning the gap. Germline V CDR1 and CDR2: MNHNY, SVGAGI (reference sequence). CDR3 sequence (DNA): TGTGCCAGCAGTTACTCAGGCTACTTCTACAATGAGCAGTTCTTC. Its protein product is CASSYSGYFYNEQFF.

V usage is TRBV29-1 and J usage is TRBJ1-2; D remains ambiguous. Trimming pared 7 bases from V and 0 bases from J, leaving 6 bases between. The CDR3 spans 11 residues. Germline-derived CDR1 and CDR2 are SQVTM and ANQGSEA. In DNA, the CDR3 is TGCAGCGGTCGAACTAACTATGGCTACACCTTC. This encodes CSGRTNYGYTF.

Here the CDR3 reads CASSSWTSGGTYQETQYF. CDR3 DNA sequence: TGTGCCAGCAGCTCCTGGACTAGCGGGGGAACGTACCAAGAGACCCAGTACTTC. This chain connects TRBV7-8 to TRBJ2-5, with 13 bases identical to TRBD2. The germline gives CDR1 SGHVS, CDR2 FQNEAQ. This CDR3 is 18 amino acids long. The J segment lost 0 bases and the V segment lost 4 bases, leaving 8 bases of the junction unmatched.

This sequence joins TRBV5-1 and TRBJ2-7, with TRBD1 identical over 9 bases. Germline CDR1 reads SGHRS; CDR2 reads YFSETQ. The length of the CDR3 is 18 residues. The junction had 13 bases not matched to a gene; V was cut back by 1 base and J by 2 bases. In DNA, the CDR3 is TGCGCCAGCAGCTTGTGGAGGACAGGGGTAGAGGGGGCCTACGAGCAGTACTTC. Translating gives CASSLWRTGVEGAYEQYF.